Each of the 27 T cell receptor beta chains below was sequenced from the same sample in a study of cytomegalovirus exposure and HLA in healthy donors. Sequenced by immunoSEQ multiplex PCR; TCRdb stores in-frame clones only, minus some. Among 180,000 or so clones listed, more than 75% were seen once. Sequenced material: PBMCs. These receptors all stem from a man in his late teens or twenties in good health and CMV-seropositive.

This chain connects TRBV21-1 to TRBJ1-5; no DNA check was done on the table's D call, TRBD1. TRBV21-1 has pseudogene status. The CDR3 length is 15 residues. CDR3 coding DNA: TGTGCCAGCAGCAGCGGGGACAGTCCAGATCAGCCCCAGCATTTT. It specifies CASSSGDSPDQPQHF.

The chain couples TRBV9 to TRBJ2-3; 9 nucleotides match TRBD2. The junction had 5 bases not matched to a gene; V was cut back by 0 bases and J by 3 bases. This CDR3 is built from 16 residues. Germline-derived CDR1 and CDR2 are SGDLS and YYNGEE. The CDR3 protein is CASSVGAAGGTDTQYF. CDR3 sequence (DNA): TGTGCCAGCAGCGTAGGTGCGGCGGGGGGGACAGATACGCAGTATTTT.

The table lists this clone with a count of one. CDR3 loop: CASSSLAGGANIQYF. In DNA, the CDR3 is TGTGCCAGCAGCTCCCTGGCGGGGGGGGCAAACATTCAGTACTTC. The chain couples TRBV13 to TRBJ2-4, with 9 bases identical to TRBD2. The trim removed 4 bases at V and 6 bases at J, leaving 7 bases unmatched. CDR1 and CDR2 (germline): PRHDT, FYEKMQ (reference sequence). The CDR3 sequence is 15 residues long.

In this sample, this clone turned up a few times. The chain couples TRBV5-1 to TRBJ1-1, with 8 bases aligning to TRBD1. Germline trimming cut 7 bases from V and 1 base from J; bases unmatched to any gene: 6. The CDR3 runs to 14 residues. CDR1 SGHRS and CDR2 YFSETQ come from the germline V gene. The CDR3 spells CASGQGHPNTEAFF. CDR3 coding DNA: TGCGCCAGCGGACAGGGACACCCGAACACTGAAGCTTTCTTT.

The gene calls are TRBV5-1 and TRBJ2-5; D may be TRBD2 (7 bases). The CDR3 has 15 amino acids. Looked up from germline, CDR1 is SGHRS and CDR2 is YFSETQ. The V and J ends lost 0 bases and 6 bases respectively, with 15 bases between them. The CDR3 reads CASSLGTAGAKTQYF. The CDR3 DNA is TGCGCCAGCAGCTTGGGGACCGCGGGGGCGAAGACCCAGTACTTC.

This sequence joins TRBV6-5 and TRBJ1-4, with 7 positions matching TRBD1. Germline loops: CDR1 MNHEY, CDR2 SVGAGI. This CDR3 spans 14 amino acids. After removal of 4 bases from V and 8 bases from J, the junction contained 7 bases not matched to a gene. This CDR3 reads CASSSGQSLEKLFF. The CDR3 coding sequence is TGTGCCAGCAGTTCGGGACAGAGCTTAGAAAAACTGTTTTTT.

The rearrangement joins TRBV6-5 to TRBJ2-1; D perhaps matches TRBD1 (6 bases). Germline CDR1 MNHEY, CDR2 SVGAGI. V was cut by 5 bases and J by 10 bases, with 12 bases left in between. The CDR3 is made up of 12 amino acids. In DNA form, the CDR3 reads TGTGCCAGCAGTACAGGGTCGGGGGAGCAGTTCTTC. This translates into CASSTGSGEQFF.

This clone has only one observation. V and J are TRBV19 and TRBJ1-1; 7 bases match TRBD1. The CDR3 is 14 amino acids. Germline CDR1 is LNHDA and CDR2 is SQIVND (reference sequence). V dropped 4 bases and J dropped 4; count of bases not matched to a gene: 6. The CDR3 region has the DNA TGTGCCAGTAGTAGAACAGGGGTGGGCACTGAAGCTTTCTTT. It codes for CASSRTGVGTEAFF.

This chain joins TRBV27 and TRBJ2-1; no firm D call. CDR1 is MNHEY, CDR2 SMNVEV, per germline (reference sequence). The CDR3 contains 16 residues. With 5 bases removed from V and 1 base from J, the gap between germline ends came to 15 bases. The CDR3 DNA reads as TGTGCCAGCAGTGGAGACTCCTCCGAGTCCTACAATGAGCAGTTCTTC. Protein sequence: CASSGDSSESYNEQFF.

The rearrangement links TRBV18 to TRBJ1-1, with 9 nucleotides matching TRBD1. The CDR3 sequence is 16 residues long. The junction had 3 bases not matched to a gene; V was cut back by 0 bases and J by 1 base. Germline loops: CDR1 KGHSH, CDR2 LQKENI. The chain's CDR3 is CASSPPNRGPNTEAFF. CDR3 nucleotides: TGTGCCAGCTCACCACCTAACAGGGGGCCGAACACTGAAGCTTTCTTT.

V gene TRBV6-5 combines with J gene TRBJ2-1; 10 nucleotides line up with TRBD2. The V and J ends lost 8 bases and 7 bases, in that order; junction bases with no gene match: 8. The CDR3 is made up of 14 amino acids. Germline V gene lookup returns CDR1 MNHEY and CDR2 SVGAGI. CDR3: CASGRTSGGNEQFF. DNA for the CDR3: TGTGCCAGCGGTCGGACTAGCGGTGGGAATGAGCAGTTCTTC.

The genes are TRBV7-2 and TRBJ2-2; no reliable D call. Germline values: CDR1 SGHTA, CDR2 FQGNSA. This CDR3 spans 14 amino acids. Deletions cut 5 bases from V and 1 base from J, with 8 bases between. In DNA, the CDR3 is TGTGCCAGCAGCCCAGACTTGAACACCGGGGAGCTGTTTTTT. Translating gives CASSPDLNTGELFF. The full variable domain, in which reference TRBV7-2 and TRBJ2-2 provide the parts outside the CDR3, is GAGVSQSPSNKVTEKGKDVELRCDPISGHTALYWYRQSLGQGLEFLIYFQGNSAPDKSGLPSDRFSAERTGGSVSTLTIQRTQQEDSAVYLCASSPDLNTGELFFGEGSRLTVL.

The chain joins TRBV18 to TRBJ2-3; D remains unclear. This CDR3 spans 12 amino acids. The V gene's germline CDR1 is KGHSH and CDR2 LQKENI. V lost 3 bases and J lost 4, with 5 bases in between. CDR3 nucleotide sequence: TGTGCCAGCTCACCGTCGGCAGATACGCAGTATTTT. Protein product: CASSPSADTQYF.

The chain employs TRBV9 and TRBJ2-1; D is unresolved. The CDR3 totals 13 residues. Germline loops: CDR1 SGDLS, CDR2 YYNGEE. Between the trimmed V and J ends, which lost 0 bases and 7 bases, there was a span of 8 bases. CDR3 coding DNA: TGTGCCAGCAGCGTAGGGTCCAGGAATGAGCAGTTCTTC. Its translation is CASSVGSRNEQFF.

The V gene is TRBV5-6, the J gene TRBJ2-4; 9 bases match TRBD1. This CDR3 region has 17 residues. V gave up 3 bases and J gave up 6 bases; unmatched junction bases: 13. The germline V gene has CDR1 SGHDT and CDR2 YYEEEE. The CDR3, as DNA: TGTGCCAGCAGCTCTATTTCCTACAGGGGGCGAAGAAACATTCAGTACTTC. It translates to CASSSISYRGRRNIQYF.

The CDR3 bases are TGTGCCAGCGGAAGACAGCTAATGAACACTGAAGCTTTCTTT. Translated, it gives CASGRQLMNTEAFF. This chain uses TRBV2 with TRBJ1-1; D perhaps matches TRBD1 (5 bases). V was trimmed by 8 bases and J by 0 bases, leaving 13 bases between them. Germline V CDR1 and CDR2: SNHLY, FYNNEI. The CDR3 loop spans 14 amino acids.

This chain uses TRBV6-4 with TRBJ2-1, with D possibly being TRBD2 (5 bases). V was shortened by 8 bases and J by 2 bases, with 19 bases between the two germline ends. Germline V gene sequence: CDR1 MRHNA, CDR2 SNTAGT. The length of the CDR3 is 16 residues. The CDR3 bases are TGTGCCAGCCCAAAGCGGAGGACTCTACCCTACAATGAGCAGTTCTTC. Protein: CASPKRRTLPYNEQFF.

DNA for the CDR3: TGTGCCAGCAGCTTGGGGGGACTGTCAAGGAAAGCTTTCTTT. It translates to CASSLGGLSRKAFF. The chain uses TRBV5-6 and TRBJ1-1; D might be TRBD1 (5 bases). The V and J ends lost 0 bases and 9 bases respectively, with 15 bases between them. Looked up from germline, CDR1 is SGHDT and CDR2 is YYEEEE. This CDR3 has 14 residues.

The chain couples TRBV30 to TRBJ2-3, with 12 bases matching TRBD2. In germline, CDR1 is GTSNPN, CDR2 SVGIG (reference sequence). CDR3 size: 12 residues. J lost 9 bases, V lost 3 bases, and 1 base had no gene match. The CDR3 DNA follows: TGTGCCTGGAGAACTAGCGGGGGGACGCAGTATTTT. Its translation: CAWRTSGGTQYF. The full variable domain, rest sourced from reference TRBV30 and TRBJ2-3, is SQTIHQWPATLVQPVGSPLSLECTVEGTSNPNLYWYRQAAGRGLQLLFYSVGIGQISSEVPQNLSASRPQDRQFILSSKKLLLSDSGFYLCAWRTSGGTQYFGPGTRLTVL.

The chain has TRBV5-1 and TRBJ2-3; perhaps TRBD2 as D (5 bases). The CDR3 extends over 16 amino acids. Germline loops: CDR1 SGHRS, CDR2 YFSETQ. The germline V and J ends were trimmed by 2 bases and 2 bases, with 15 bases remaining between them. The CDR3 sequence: CASSFAIGLSTDTQYF. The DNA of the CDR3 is TGCGCCAGCAGCTTTGCCATCGGACTTTCCACAGATACGCAGTATTTT.

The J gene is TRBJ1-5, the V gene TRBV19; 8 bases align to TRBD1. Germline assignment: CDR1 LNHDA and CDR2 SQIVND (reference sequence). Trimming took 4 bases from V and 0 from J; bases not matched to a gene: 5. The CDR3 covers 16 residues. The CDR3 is CASSTYRGGSNQPQHF. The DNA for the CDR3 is TGTGCCAGTAGTACCTACAGGGGGGGTAGCAATCAGCCCCAGCATTTT.

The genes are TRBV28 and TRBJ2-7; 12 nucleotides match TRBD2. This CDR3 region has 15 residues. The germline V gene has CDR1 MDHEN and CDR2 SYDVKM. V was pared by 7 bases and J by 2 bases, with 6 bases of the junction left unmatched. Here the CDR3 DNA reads TGTGCCAGCACCGGTAGACTAGCGGGGGCCTACGAGCAGTACTTC. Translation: CASTGRLAGAYEQYF.

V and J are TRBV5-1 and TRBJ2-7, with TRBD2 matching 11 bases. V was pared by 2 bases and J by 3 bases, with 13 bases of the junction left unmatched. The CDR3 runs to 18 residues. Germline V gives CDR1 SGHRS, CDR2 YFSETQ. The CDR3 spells CASSFKTSGSGSIYEQYF. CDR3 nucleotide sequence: TGCGCCAGCAGCTTTAAAACTAGCGGGAGTGGTTCTATCTACGAGCAGTACTTC.

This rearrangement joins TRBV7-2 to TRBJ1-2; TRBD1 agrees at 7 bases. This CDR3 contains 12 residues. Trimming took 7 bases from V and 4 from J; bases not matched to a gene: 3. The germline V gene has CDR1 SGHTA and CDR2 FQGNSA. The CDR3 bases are TGTGCCAGCACGCGACAGGGCTATGGCTACACCTTC. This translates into CASTRQGYGYTF.

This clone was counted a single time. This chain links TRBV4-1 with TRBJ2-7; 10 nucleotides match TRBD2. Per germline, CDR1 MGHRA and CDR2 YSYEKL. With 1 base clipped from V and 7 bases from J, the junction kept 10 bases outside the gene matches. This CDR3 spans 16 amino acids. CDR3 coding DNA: TGCGCCAGCAGCCAAGGCCGGGCTAGCGGGAGTTGGGAGCAGTACTTC. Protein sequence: CASSQGRASGSWEQYF.

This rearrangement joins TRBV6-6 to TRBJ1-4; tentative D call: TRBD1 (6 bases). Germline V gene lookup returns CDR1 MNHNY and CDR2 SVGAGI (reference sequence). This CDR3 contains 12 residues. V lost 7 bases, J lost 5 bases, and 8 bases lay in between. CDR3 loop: CASNRENEKLFF. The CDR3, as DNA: TGTGCCAGCAACAGGGAGAATGAAAAACTGTTTTTT.

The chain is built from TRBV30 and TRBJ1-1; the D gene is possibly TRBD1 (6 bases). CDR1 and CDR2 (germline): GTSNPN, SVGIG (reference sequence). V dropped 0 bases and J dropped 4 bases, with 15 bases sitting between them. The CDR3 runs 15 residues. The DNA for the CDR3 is TGTGCCTGGAGTGTCTTGGGCAGGGGTAGCACTGAAGCTTTCTTT. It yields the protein CAWSVLGRGSTEAFF.